Listed here are 8 T cell receptor beta chains from one sample, sequenced in a study of T-cell memory formation after mild COVID-19. TCRdb analysed the 5' RACE reads with MiXCR anew, one entry per CDR3 protein. The table lists about 270,000 distinct CDR3 sequences, approximately 18% of them singletons. Input material: PBMCs or a T cell subset sorted from them (not recorded which). These receptors were collected from a man younger than 35 who had mild COVID-19 (a few samples of this study predate the infection). Cell type and time point are not known.

This clonotype was counted at least ten times. The chain recombines TRBV7-2 with TRBJ2-5; D is ambiguous. With 2 bases removed from V and 5 bases from J, the gap between germline ends came to 24 bases. From germline, CDR1 is SGHTA and CDR2 FQGNSA. The CDR3 runs 18 residues. This CDR3 reads CASSLQVSFGDVGETQYF. In DNA, the CDR3 is TGTGCCAGCAGCTTACAGGTTTCATTTGGCGACGTGGGGGAGACCCAGTACTTC.

This clonotype was seen a few times. V is TRBV7-8 and J is TRBJ2-7; D may be TRBD1 or TRBD2 (5 bases each). Trimming took off 4 bases at V and 0 bases at J, with 13 bases between the two ends. The CDR3 has 15 residues. Germline lookup yields CDR1 SGHVS and CDR2 FQNEAQ. In nucleotides, the CDR3 is TGTGCCAGCAGCTCAGTAGGGACGGACTCCTACGAGCAGTACTTC. As protein: CASSSVGTDSYEQYF. Looking up the rest from reference TRBV7-8 and TRBJ2-7 gives the full variable domain: GAGVSQSPRYKVAKRGQDVALRCDPISGHVSLFWYQQALGQGPEFLTYFQNEAQLDKSGLPSDRFFAERPEGSVSTLKIQRTQQEDSAVYLCASSSVGTDSYEQYFGPGTRLTVT.

This clonotype appeared a few times. V gene TRBV6-2 or TRBV6-3 combines with J gene TRBJ1-1, with no clear D. Between the trimmed V and J ends, which lost 0 bases and 1 base, there was a span of 9 bases. The CDR3 contains 15 residues. In germline, CDR1 is MNHEY, CDR2 SVGEGT. The CDR3 DNA reads TGTGCCAGCAGTTACTCCGATTGGGCGAACACTGAAGCTTTCTTT. The encoded protein is CASSYSDWANTEAFF.

This clonotype was recorded a few times. The chain links TRBV7-6 to TRBJ2-7; 10 bases fit TRBD1. V lost 1 base to trimming and J lost 5 bases; unmatched junction nucleotides: 5. The CDR3 contains 15 residues. The germline gives CDR1 SGHVS, CDR2 FNYEAQ. The CDR3 region has the DNA TGTGCCAGCAGCTTAGGACAGGGGGCCATCAACGAGCAGTACTTC. It specifies CASSLGQGAINEQYF.

This clonotype was seen only a few times. This chain connects TRBV2 to TRBJ2-2, with D perhaps matching TRBD2 (5 bases). The V end was cut by 6 bases, the J end by 5 bases, with 10 bases between. The CDR3 runs to 13 residues. Germline V gives CDR1 SNHLY, CDR2 FYNNEI. The CDR3 is CASRDGGTGELFF. Here the CDR3 DNA reads TGTGCCAGCAGAGACGGCGGGACCGGGGAGCTGTTTTTT.

The V gene is TRBV7-2, the J gene TRBJ2-7; unclear D gene. The CDR3 covers 11 residues. Looked up from germline, CDR1 is SGHTA and CDR2 is FQGNSA. The ends were cut back, 8 bases at V and 7 bases at J, with 12 bases in the middle. CDR3 protein: CASVLLREQYF. DNA of the CDR3: TGTGCCAGCGTCTTGTTAAGGGAGCAGTACTTC.

The gene calls are TRBV4-3 and TRBJ2-1, with D perhaps TRBD1 or TRBD2 (6 bases each). In germline, CDR1 is LGHNA, CDR2 YSLEER. V lost 4 bases to trimming and J lost 11 bases, with 27 bases between them. CDR3 length equals 17 residues. The CDR3, as DNA: TGCGCCAGCAGCCCCTCCTCGGGGGCCGCTTGGTCCGCCCAGCAGTTCTTC. Its protein product is CASSPSSGAAWSAQQFF.

This clonotype was observed a handful of times. The chain recombines TRBV10-2 with TRBJ2-3; D remains ambiguous. V was clipped by 2 bases and J by 0 bases, with 6 bases between them. Germline V gene lookup returns CDR1 WSHSY and CDR2 SAAADI. The CDR3 loop spans 14 amino acids. This CDR3 is CASSEMASTDTQYF. For the CDR3, the DNA is TGCGCCAGCAGTGAGATGGCGAGCACAGATACGCAGTATTTT.